The sequence of this TCR beta chain was determined in a study of vaccination effects on CD4 cells after COVID-19. Study observations and caveats: Marked contraction was observed in infection-induced and vaccine-induced clones late after vaccination.

Here immunoSEQ multiplex PCR was the method, and the copy in TCRdb shows in-frame clones only, minus some. Among over 45,000 clones listed, around 70% were seen once. Antigen-specific CD4+ T cells were expanded with viral peptide pools in the ViraFEST assay before sequencing. Culture proceeded for approximately 10 days, and CD4+ T cells were then isolated. Nucleocapsid antibodies stayed negative before and after vaccination, showing no earlier SARS-CoV-2 infection. In culture with approximately 10 IU/ml IL-2 and roughly 10 ug/ml peptides, PBMC were grown at 1.5 million to 2 million per well. CDR3 size: 13 residues. The V end was cut by 8 bases, the J end by 1 base, with 11 bases between. This clone showed up just a few times. The antigen is not known.

The sequence was collected from a human donor who received a COVID-19 vaccine. This specimen consisted of CD4+ T cells from PBMCs cultured with SARS-CoV-2 spike peptides, obtained before COVID-19 vaccination. This rearrangement joins TRBV23-1 to TRBJ1-2; D remains unclear. TRBV23-1 is an ORF for which the function is uncertain. CDR3: CASLRRGNYGYTF. The DNA for the CDR3 is TGCGCCAGCCTCCGGCGGGGTAACTATGGCTACACCTTC.